This T cell receptor (beta chain) was captured by sequencing in a study of blood T cell repertoires in COVID-19. Study-level information: Some COVID-19 samples were acute and others convalescent; all came from the United States, Italy and Spain. Sample material is recorded as cDNA or gDNA derived from T cells, B-cell-depleted T cells, or PBMCs.

The length of the CDR3 is 15 residues. Trimming at V came to 1 base and at J to 0 bases, leaving 3 bases not matched to a gene. CDR1 and CDR2 from the germline V gene are GTSNPN and SVGIG (reference sequence). Original processing notes: Estimation of nucleated cell counts relied on the amplification of reference gene primers. Measured with immunoSEQ multiplex PCR; TCRdb has only the in-frame clones, and not every one. For V, J and clone size, that table is used; D and trimming come from the DNA. The repertoire has 400,000 to 550,000 clones, roughly 90% of them found once; the top ten carry over 4%. The chain links TRBV30 to TRBJ1-2, with 9 bases fitting TRBD1. Sequenced material: peripheral blood. The sequence was obtained from a woman aged 25-40 years with acute or convalescent COVID-19. The CDR3 bases are TGTGCCTGGAGTGCGGGGACAGGGACTAACTATGGCTACACCTTC. Residues: CAWSAGTGTNYGYTF.